The entry below gives a single TCR beta chain sequence along with its context. Its antigen is unidentified. The CDR3 covers 15 residues. Germline V gene data show CDR1 as LGHNA and CDR2 as YNFKEQ. The sample is drawn from a study of monozygotic twins with inflammatory bowel disease. Study-wide results and limits: Twin pairs that were concordant did not differ from discordant pairs in repertoire similarity, possibly from limited power. IBD patients displayed reduced TCRbeta diversity (inverse Simpson) when set against healthy co-twins.

TCRdb reprocessed the 5' RACE reads and keeps a single row for each CDR3 protein, giving no DNA. The sample data list 350,000 to 550,000 distinct CDR3 sequences. The TCR comes from a human donor with ulcerative colitis or Crohn's disease, or a healthy co-twin of an affected twin (not recorded which). The specimen was blood. The chain joins TRBV4-2 to TRBJ1-4. CDR3 protein: CASSQDSGWTEKLFF.